Shown below are 13 T cell receptor beta chains from a single sample sequenced in a study of molecular identifiers for immune sequencing clone quantification. TCRdb reprocessed the PCR reads with MiXCR, giving one entry per CDR3 protein. The sample has roughly 300,000 distinct CDR3 sequences; roughly a quarter are singletons. The sample comprised naive CD8+ T cells from blood, with Jurkat cell RNA spiked in. Subset defined: FACS-sorted CD8+CD4-CCR7+CD45RA+ naive T cells. All receptors come from a human donor in good health. Some libraries in this study had Jurkat cell RNA spiked in.

The chain links TRBV27 to TRBJ1-1; D is unresolved. The ends were cut back, 3 bases at V and 11 bases at J, with 16 bases in the middle. Looked up from germline, CDR1 is MNHEY and CDR2 is SMNVEV (reference sequence). This CDR3 contains 13 residues. This CDR3 reads CASSFSNDFVAFF. The CDR3 DNA is TGTGCCAGCAGTTTTTCTAACGACTTCGTGGCTTTCTTT.

A note on this clonotype: With a much larger clone just one base away, this may be a read error. The conserved closing phenylalanine or tryptophan is absent in this CDR3, likely reflecting a read error. V gene TRBV4-3 combines with J gene TRBJ1-2; 7 bases map to TRBD1. The junction had 5 bases not matched to a gene; V was cut back by 4 bases and J by 0 bases. The CDR3 is made up of 15 amino acids. Germline CDR1 reads LGHNA; CDR2 reads YSLEER. CDR3 sequence reads: CASSPTGSPNYGYTL. As DNA, the CDR3 is TGCGCCAGCAGCCCGACAGGGTCCCCTAACTATGGCTACACCTTA.

Of note for this clonotype: Being one base from a much bigger clone, this may be a read error. It is likely a read error, because the conserved phenylalanine at the end of the CDR3 is missing. V and J are TRBV5-1 and TRBJ2-7; 8 bases map to TRBD1. CDR1 is SGHRS, CDR2 YFSETQ, per germline. There are 15 residues in the CDR3. With 6 bases clipped from V and 2 bases from J, the junction kept 10 bases outside the gene matches. The CDR3: CASTTRTGITYEQYS. DNA of the CDR3: TGCGCCAGCACCACTAGGACAGGGATAACCTACGAGCAGTACTCC.

The chain is built from TRBV4-3 and TRBJ2-5; perhaps D is TRBD1 or TRBD2 (6 bases each). Trimming left V 4 bases short and J 5 bases short, with 20 bases between. This CDR3 is built from 16 residues. The V gene's germline CDR1 is LGHNA and CDR2 YSLEER. In DNA form, the CDR3 reads TGCGCCAGCAGCCCTACCCTGGAGGGGGTTTTGGAGACCCAGTACTTC. Protein sequence: CASSPTLEGVLETQYF.

This clonotype was detected many times. The rearrangement joins TRBV6-2 or TRBV6-3 to TRBJ2-7; a weak D match, TRBD1 (5 bases). Trimming shortened V by 2 bases and J by 2 bases, and 13 bases separated the two germline ends. Looked up from germline, CDR1 is MNHEY and CDR2 is SVGEGT. The CDR3 runs to 15 residues. Here the CDR3 reads CASSYGAVHPYEQYF. In DNA, the CDR3 is TGTGCCAGCAGTTACGGGGCAGTCCATCCCTACGAGCAGTACTTC.

This sequence joins TRBV27 and TRBJ2-1, with D tentatively TRBD1 or TRBD2 (6 bases each). Germline V gene sequence: CDR1 MNHEY, CDR2 SMNVEV (reference sequence). The CDR3 is made up of 14 amino acids. Deletions cut 4 bases from V and 2 bases from J, with 9 bases between. The CDR3 spells CASSSRGPYNEQFF. In DNA, the CDR3 is TGTGCCAGCAGTTCCCGGGGGCCCTACAATGAGCAGTTCTTC.

Comment on this clonotype: The germline gene is not matched at one end of the junction; a read error may be the cause. The chain has TRBV7-9 and TRBJ2-1; TRBD1 matches 7 bases. Per germline, CDR1 SEHNR and CDR2 FQNEAQ (reference sequence). The CDR3 totals 13 residues. The CDR3 is CASIGTAYKEQFF. The CDR3 DNA reads as TGTGCCAGCATCGGGACAGCCTACAAAGAGCAGTTCTTC.

This clonotype came up a few times. The CDR3 nucleotides are TGTGCCAGCAGCTTAGCGCCGGCCAGATCAGGCACAGATACGCAGTATTTT. As protein: CASSLAPARSGTDTQYF. The chain couples TRBV7-9 to TRBJ2-3, with unresolved D. Trimming cost V 0 bases and J 1 base, with 14 bases left between them. The CDR3 is 17 residues long. From germline, CDR1 is SEHNR and CDR2 FQNEAQ (reference sequence).

Of note for this clonotype: A much larger clone differs by one base, so this may be a read error. This chain joins TRBV4-1 and TRBJ2-7; 11 nucleotides agree with TRBD1. The CDR3 runs to 15 residues. The germline CDR1 and CDR2 sequences are MGHRA and YSYEKL. CDR3 nucleotide sequence: TGCACCAGCAGCCTCACGGGACAGGGGGTCTACGAGCAGTACTTC. Protein sequence: CTSSLTGQGVYEQYF.

Regarding this clonotype: A single base separates this from a much larger clone, so it may be a read error. The chain uses TRBV29-1 and TRBJ2-3, with unresolved D. Between the trimmed V and J ends, which lost 1 base and 4 bases, there was a span of 9 bases. The CDR3 totals 13 residues. The germline V gene has CDR1 SQVTM and CDR2 ANQGSEA. In nucleotides, the CDR3 is TGCAGCGTTGAAGGTGGGGTTTCAGATACGCAGTATTTT. This encodes CSVEGGVSDTQYF.

V usage is TRBV9 and J usage is TRBJ2-7; D uncertain. The ends were cut back, 4 bases at V and 6 bases at J, with 14 bases in the middle. Per germline, CDR1 SGDLS and CDR2 YYNGEE. This CDR3 comprises 13 residues. In nucleotides, the CDR3 is TGTGCCAGCAGCCCAGGAACCCCCCGCGAGCAGTACTTC. It is translated as CASSPGTPREQYF.

Comments on this clonotype: Here the CDR3 omits its conserved ending phenylalanine or tryptophan, so a read error is the likely source. The rearrangement uses TRBV7-6 and TRBJ2-3; D is unresolved. In germline, CDR1 is SGHVS, CDR2 FNYEAQ. This CDR3 has 12 amino acids. V gave up 5 bases and J gave up 2 bases, with 5 bases separating them. The CDR3 DNA sequence: TGTGCCAGCAGCCCCCACACAGATACGCAGTATTAT. It encodes CASSPHTDTQYY.

CDR3 bases: TGTGCCAGCAGCTCGACAGGGTCTGGCGCAGATACGCAGTATTTT. This translates into CASSSTGSGADTQYF. The V and J genes are TRBV7-9 and TRBJ2-3; 7 bases map to TRBD1. After removal of 4 bases from V and 4 bases from J, the junction contained 8 bases not matched to a gene. The CDR3 is 15 amino acids. CDR1 and CDR2 from the germline V gene are SEHNR and FQNEAQ (reference sequence).